This T cell receptor (beta chain) was sequenced for a study of T cell responses to AZD1222 COVID-19 vaccine. Study results and caveats: The peak T cell response came first, and repertoires were sampled only after it.

TCRdb's copy holds only in-frame clones and misses some; the assay was immunoSEQ multiplex PCR. The repertoire holds about 120,000 clones, with approximately 85% as singletons. Germline assignment: CDR1 MNHEY and CDR2 SVGAGI. The J segment lost 9 bases and the V segment lost 5 bases, leaving 1 base of the junction unmatched. This CDR3 is built from 11 residues. About this clone: Antigen: not known.

The origin of this receptor is an adult in good health. The gene calls are TRBV6-5 and TRBJ1-5; 7 bases align to TRBD1. The starting material was peripheral blood, obtained on day 0 of AZD1222 vaccination. The CDR3 nucleotides are TGTGCCAGCAGTCAGGGGGGGCCCCAGCATTTT. Translation gives CASSQGGPQHF.